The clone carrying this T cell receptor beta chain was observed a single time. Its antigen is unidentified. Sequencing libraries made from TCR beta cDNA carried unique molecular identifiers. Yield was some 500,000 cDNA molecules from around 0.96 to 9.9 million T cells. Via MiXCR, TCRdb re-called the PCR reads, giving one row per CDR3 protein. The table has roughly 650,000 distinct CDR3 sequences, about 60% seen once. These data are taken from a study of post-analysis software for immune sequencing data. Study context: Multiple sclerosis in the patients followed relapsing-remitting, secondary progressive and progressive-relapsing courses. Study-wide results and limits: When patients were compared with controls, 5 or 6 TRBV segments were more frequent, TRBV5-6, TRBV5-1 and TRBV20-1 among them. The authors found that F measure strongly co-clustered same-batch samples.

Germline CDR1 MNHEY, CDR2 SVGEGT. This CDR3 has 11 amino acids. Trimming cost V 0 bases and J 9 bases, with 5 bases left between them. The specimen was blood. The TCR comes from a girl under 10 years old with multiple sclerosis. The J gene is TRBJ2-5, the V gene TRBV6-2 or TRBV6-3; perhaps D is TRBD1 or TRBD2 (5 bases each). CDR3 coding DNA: TGTGCCAGCAGTTACTCGGGGGCCCAGTACTTC. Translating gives CASSYSGAQYF.